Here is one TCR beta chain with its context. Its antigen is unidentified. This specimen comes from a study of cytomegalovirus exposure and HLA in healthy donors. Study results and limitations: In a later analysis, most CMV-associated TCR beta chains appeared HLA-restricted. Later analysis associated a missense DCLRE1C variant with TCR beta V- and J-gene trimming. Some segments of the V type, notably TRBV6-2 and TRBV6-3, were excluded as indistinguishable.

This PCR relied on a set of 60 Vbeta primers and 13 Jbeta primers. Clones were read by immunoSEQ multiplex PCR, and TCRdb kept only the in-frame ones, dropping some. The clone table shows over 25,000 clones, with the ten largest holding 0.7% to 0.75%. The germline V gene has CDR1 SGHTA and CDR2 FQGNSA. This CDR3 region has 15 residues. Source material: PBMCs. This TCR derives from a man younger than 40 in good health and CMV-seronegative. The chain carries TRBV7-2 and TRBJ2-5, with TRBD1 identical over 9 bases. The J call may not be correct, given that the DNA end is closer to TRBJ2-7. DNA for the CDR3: TGTGCCAGCAGCTTAGAGCTGGGACAGGGATTCGAGCAGTACTTC. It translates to CASSLELGQGFEQYF.